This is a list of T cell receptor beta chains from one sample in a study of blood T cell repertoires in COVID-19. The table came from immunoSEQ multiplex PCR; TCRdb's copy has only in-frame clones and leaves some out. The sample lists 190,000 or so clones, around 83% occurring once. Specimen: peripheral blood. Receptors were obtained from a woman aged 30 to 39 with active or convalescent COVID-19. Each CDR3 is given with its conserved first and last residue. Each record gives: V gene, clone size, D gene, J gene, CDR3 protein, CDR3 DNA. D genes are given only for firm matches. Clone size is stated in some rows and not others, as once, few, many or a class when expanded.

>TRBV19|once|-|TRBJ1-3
CASSITPARAGNTIYF
TGTGCCAGTAGTATAACCCCGGCGAGGGCTGGAAACACCATATATTTT
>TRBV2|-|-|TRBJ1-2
CATRVTGYGYTF
TGTGCCACAAGAGTGACAGGTTATGGCTACACCTTC
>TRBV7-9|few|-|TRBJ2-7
CASSLERGSYEQYF
TGTGCCAGCAGCCTTGAGCGCGGCTCCTACGAGCAGTACTTC
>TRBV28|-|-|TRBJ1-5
CASIGAVYILGNQPQHF
TGTGCCAGCATTGGGGCAGTGTATATTCTGGGCAATCAGCCCCAGCATTTT
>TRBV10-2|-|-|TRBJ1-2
CASIDRIDGYTF
TGCGCCAGCATTGACAGGATTGATGGCTACACCTTC
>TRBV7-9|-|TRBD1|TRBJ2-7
CASSLAGQYEQYF
TGTGCCAGCAGCTTAGCGGGACAGTACGAGCAGTACTTC
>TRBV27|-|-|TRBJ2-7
CASSPPQGSYEQYF
TGTGCCAGCAGTCCCCCCCAGGGTTCCTACGAGCAGTACTTC
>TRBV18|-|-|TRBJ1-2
CASSGSTYGYTF
TGTGCCAGCTCCGGGTCGACCTATGGCTACACCTTC
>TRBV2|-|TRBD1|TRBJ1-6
CASSPGTGRNSPLHF
TGTGCCAGCAGTCCTGGGACAGGGCGTAATTCACCCCTCCACTTT
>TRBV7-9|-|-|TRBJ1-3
CASSLALKNTIYF
TGTGCCAGCAGCTTAGCACTAAAAAACACCATATATTTT
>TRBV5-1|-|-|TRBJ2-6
CASSLAGIGSGANVLTF
TGCGCCAGCAGCTTGGCGGGGATAGGATCTGGGGCCAACGTCCTGACTTTC
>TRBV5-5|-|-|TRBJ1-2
CASSSHGEWGYTF
TGTGCCAGCAGCTCTCACGGGGAGTGGGGCTACACCTTC
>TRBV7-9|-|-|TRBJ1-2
CASSLFSMAGSDYGYTF
TGTGCCAGCAGCTTATTTAGTATGGCAGGGTCGGACTATGGCTACACCTTC
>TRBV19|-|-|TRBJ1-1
CASLSDRHTEAFF
TGTGCCAGCCTTTCCGACAGGCACACTGAAGCTTTCTTT
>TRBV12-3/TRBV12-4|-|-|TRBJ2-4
CASNPGGQNIQYF
TGTGCCAGCAATCCCGGCGGCCAAAACATTCAGTACTTC
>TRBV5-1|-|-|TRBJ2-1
CASTQQGWNEQFF
TGCGCCAGCACCCAACAGGGTTGGAATGAGCAGTTCTTC
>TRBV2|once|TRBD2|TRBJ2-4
CASSGASGGRDLAKNIQYF
TGTGCCAGCAGTGGGGCTAGCGGGGGGCGTGATCTAGCCAAAAACATTCAGTACTTC
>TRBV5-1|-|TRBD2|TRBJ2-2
CASSRLAGYTGELFF
TGCGCCAGCAGCCGACTAGCGGGCTACACCGGGGAGCTGTTTTTT
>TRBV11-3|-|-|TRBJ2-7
CASSLVDDGEQYF
TGTGCCAGCAGCTTAGTTGATGACGGGGAGCAGTACTTC
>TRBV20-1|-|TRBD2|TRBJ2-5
CSASSQAGGKLQETQYF
TGCAGTGCTAGTAGCCAAGCGGGAGGGAAGCTCCAAGAGACCCAGTACTTC
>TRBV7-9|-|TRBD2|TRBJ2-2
CASSFPGLAGTGAGELFF
TGTGCCAGCAGCTTTCCGGGACTAGCGGGAACGGGGGCCGGGGAGCTGTTTTTT
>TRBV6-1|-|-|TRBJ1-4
CASSDALEYRVEKLFF
TGTGCCAGCAGTGACGCCCTGGAATACAGGGTTGAAAAACTGTTTTTT
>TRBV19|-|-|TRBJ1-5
CASSYRDYSNQPQHF
TGTGCCAGTAGCTATCGAGATTATAGCAATCAGCCCCAGCATTTT
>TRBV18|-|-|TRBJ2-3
CASSPPQNTQYF
TGTGCCAGCTCACCACCCCAGAACACGCAGTATTTT
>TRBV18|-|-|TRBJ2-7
CASSPGGSSYEQYF
TGTGCCAGCTCACCAGGAGGGTCCTCCTACGAGCAGTACTTC
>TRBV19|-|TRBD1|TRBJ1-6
CASTIIAQGDSPLHF
TGTGCCAGTACAATTATAGCGCAGGGGGACTCACCCCTCCACTTT
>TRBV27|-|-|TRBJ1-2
CASSSTRRTRNYGYTF
TGTGCCAGCAGTTCCACGCGGAGGACCCGTAACTATGGCTACACCTTC
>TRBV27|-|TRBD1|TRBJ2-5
CASRGEGTGRETQYF
TGTGCCAGCAGGGGGGAGGGGACAGGGAGGGAGACCCAGTACTTC
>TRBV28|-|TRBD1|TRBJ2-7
CASSWTGLYEQYF
TGTGCCAGCAGTTGGACAGGGCTCTACGAGCAGTACTTC
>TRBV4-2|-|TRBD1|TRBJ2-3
CASSQEGGTGGLGTDTQYF
TGTGCCAGCAGCCAAGAAGGAGGGACAGGGGGCCTAGGAACAGATACGCAGTATTTT
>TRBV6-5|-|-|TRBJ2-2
CASSSTGTGELFF
TGTGCCAGCAGTTCAACAGGGACCGGGGAGCTGTTTTTT
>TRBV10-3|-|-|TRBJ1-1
CAISGGGSDTEAFF
TGTGCCATCAGTGGAGGAGGAAGCGACACTGAAGCTTTCTTT
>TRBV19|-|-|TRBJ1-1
CASALDRVNTEAFF
TGTGCCAGTGCCCTCGACAGAGTGAACACTGAAGCTTTCTTT
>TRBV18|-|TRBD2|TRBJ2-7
CASSPRASGNSYEQYF
TGTGCCAGCTCACCACGGGCTAGCGGTAACTCCTACGAGCAGTACTTC
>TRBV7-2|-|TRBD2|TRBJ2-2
CASKAGGAGTGELFF
TGTGCCAGCAAGGCGGGGGGGGCCGGTACCGGGGAGCTGTTTTTT
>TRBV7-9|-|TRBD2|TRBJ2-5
CASSGLGSGGPTYQETQYF
TGTGCCAGCAGCGGATTGGGTAGCGGGGGCCCAACGTACCAAGAGACCCAGTACTTC
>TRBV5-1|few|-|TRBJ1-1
CASSFSGAAVTEAFF
TGCGCCAGCAGCTTTTCAGGGGCCGCGGTAACTGAAGCTTTCTTT
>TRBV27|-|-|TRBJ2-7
CASRRTGNFVTSVSYEQYF
TGTGCCAGCAGGCGAACAGGGAATTTCGTCACTAGCGTTTCCTACGAGCAGTACTTC
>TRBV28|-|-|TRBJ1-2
CASSPSTGPANYGYTF
TGTGCCAGCAGTCCTTCGACAGGACCCGCTAACTATGGCTACACCTTC
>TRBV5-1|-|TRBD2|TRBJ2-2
CARGVGGSNTGELFF
TGCGCCCGCGGGGTCGGGGGGAGTAACACCGGGGAGCTGTTTTTT
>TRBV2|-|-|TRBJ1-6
CASSVVAGNSPLHF
TGTGCCAGCAGTGTGGTGGCGGGTAATTCACCCCTCCACTTT
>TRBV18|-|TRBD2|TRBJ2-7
CASSASGEWGEQYF
TGTGCCAGCTCCGCTAGCGGGGAGTGGGGCGAGCAGTACTTC
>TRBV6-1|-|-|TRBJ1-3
CASSEVGGGRYSGNTIYF
TGTGCCAGCAGTGAAGTAGGAGGCGGGCGTTACTCTGGAAACACCATATATTTT
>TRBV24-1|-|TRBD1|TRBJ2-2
CATSDPRQGRTGELFF
TGTGCCACCAGTGACCCTAGACAGGGCAGGACCGGGGAGCTGTTTTTT
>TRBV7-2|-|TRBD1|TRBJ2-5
CASRQGQGFQETQYF
TGTGCCAGCAGACAAGGACAGGGGTTCCAAGAGACCCAGTACTTC
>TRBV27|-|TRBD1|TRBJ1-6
CASTLQGNSYNSPLHF
TGTGCCAGCACCCTACAGGGGAACTCCTATAATTCACCCCTCCACTTT
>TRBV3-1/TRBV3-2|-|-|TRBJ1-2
CASTFLSPDRGGYTF
TGTGCCAGCACCTTCCTTAGCCCCGATAGGGGAGGCTACACCTTC
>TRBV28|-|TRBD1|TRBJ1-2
CASSFPGGQGNYGYTF
TGTGCCAGCAGTTTCCCCGGCGGACAGGGGAACTATGGCTACACCTTC
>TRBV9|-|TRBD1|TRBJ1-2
CASSTRTGSNYGYTF
TGTGCCAGCAGCACCAGGACAGGCTCTAACTATGGCTACACCTTC
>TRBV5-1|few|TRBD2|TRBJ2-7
CASSSLPLAGADEQYF
TGCGCCAGCAGCTCACTTCCACTAGCGGGAGCAGACGAGCAGTACTTC
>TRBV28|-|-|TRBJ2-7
CASSSPGHKNTYEQYF
TGTGCCAGCAGTTCCCCGGGACACAAAAACACCTACGAGCAGTACTTC
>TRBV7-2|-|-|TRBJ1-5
CASSLDSTAPNQPQHF
TGTGCCAGCAGCTTAGACTCGACAGCACCCAATCAGCCCCAGCATTTT
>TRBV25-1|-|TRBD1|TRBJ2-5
CASSPRGRETQYF
TGTGCCAGCTCCCCCAGGGGGCGGGAGACCCAGTACTTC
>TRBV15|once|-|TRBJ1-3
CATRSPRGGAGNTIYF
TGTGCCACCAGAAGCCCCCGGGGGGGCGCGGGAAACACCATATATTTT
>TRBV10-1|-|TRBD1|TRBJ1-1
CASLSTGEGTEAFF
TGCGCCAGCCTTTCGACAGGGGAAGGTACTGAAGCTTTCTTT
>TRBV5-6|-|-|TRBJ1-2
CASSLDAGALYGYTF
TGTGCCAGCAGCTTGGATGCAGGGGCCCTATATGGCTACACCTTC
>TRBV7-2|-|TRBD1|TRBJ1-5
CASSTQQGRNSNQPQHF
TGTGCCAGCAGTACCCAACAGGGGCGGAATAGCAATCAGCCCCAGCATTTT